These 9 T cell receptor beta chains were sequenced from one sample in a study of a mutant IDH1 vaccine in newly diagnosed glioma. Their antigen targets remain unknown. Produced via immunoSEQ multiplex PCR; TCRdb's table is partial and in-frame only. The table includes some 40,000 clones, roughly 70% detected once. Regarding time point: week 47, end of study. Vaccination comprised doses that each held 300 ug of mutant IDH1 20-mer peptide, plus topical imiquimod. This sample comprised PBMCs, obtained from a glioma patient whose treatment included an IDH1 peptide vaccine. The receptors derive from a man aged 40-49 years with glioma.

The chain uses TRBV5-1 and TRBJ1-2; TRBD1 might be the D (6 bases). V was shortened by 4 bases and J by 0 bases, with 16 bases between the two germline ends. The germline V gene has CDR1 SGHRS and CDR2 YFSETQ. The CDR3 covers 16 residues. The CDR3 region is CASSLQTGRSNYGYTF. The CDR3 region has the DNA TGCGCCAGCAGCCTTCAGACAGGCCGTTCTAACTATGGCTACACCTTC.

Here the CDR3 DNA reads TGTGCCAGCAGCTTAGACTACAGGGGCACTGAAGCTTTCTTT. As protein: CASSLDYRGTEAFF. V usage is TRBV11-2 and J usage is TRBJ1-1; 7 nucleotides line up with TRBD1. Germline CDR1 SGHAT, CDR2 FQNNGV. The CDR3 has 14 amino acids. Trimming cost V 0 bases and J 4 bases; bases outside gene matches: 2.

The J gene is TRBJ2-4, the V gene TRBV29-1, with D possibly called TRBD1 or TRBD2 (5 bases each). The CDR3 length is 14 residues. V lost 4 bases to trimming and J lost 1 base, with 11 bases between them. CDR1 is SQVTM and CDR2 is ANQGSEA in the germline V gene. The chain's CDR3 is CSVGGRNAKNIQYF. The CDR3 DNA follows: TGCAGCGTTGGGGGGAGAAACGCCAAAAACATTCAGTACTTC. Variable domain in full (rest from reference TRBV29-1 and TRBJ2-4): SAVISQKPSRDICQRGTSLTIQCQVDSQVTMMFWYRQQPGQSLTLIATANQGSEATYESGFVIDKFPISRPNLTFSTLTVSNMSPEDSSIYLCSVGGRNAKNIQYFGAGTRLSVL.

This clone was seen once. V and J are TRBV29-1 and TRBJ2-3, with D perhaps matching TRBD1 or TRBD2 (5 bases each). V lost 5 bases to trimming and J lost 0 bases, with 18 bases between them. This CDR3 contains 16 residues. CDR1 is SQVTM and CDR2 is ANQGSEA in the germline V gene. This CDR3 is CSVRLAGYFSTDTQYF. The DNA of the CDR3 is TGCAGCGTTCGTCTAGCAGGGTATTTTAGCACAGATACGCAGTATTTT.

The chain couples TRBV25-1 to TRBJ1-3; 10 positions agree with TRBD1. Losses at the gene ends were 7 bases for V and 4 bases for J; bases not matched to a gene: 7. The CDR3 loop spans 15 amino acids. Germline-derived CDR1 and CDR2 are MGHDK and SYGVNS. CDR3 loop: CASIGQGDLGNTIYF. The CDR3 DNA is TGTGCCAGCATCGGACAGGGGGATTTGGGAAACACCATATATTTT.

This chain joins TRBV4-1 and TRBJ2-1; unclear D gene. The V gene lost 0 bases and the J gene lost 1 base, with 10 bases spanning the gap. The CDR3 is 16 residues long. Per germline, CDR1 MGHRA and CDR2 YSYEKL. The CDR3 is CASSQDGLVSYNEQFF. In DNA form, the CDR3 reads TGCGCCAGCAGCCAAGATGGCCTAGTATCCTACAATGAGCAGTTCTTC.

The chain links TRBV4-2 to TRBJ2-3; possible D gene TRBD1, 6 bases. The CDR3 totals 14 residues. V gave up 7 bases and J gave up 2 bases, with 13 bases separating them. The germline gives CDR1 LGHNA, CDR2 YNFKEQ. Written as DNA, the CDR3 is TGTGCCAGCAACCCAGGGGCATCCACAGATACGCAGTATTTT. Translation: CASNPGASTDTQYF.

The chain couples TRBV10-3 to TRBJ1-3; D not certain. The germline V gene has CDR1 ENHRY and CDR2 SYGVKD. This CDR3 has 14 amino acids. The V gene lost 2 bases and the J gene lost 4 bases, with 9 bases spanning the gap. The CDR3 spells CAISEPHGGNTIYF. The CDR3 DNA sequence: TGTGCCATCAGTGAGCCGCATGGGGGAAACACCATATATTTT.

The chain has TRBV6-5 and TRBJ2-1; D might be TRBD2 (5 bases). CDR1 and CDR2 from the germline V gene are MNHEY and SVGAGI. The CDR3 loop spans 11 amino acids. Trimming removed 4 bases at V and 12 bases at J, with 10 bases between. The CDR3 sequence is CASSSGVVQFF. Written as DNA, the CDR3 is TGTGCCAGCAGTTCCGGGGTTGTGCAGTTCTTC.